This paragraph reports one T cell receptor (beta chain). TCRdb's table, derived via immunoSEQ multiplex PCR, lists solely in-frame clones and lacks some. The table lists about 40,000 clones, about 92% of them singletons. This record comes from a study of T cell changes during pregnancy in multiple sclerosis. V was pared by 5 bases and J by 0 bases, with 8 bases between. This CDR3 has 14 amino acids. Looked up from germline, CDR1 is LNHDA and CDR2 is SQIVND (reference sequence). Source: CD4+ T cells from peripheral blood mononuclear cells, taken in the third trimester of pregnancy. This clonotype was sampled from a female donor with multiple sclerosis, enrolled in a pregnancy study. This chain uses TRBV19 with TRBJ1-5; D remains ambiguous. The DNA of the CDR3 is TGTGCCAGTAGTCTTCACTCTAGCAATCAGCCCCAGCATTTT. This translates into CASSLHSSNQPQHF.